The 21 T cell receptor beta chains in this list originate from one sample, sequenced in a study of cytomegalovirus exposure and HLA in healthy donors. The data were produced by immunoSEQ multiplex PCR, yet TCRdb's version contains in-frame clones alone and is incomplete. The sample gives 220,000 or so clones, more than 75% of which show up once; about 2% is in the top ten. Sequenced sample: PBMCs. These receptors came from a woman between 18 and 30 years old in good health and CMV-seropositive.

V and J are TRBV30 and TRBJ2-2, with D possibly matching TRBD2 (6 bases). V was clipped by 0 bases and J by 4 bases, with 15 bases between them. The CDR3 loop spans 16 amino acids. In germline, CDR1 is GTSNPN, CDR2 SVGIG (reference sequence). The CDR3 loop reads CAWSVLRGGFTGELFF. The CDR3 DNA reads as TGTGCCTGGAGTGTACTAAGGGGAGGATTCACCGGGGAGCTGTTTTTT.

This chain joins TRBV28 and TRBJ1-2, with 9 bases identical to TRBD1. This CDR3 is built from 15 residues. Germline-derived CDR1 and CDR2 are MDHEN and SYDVKM. With 4 bases clipped from V and 4 bases from J, the junction kept 7 bases outside the gene matches. DNA for the CDR3: TGTGCCAGCAGTTCTCCGACAGGGGGACTCTATGGCTACACCTTC. It yields the protein CASSSPTGGLYGYTF.

The chain employs TRBV7-3 and TRBJ1-2; TRBD1 matches at 9 bases. The V gene end was trimmed by 0 bases and the J gene end by 4 bases; junction bases not matched to a gene: 6. Germline CDR1 SGHTA, CDR2 FQGTGA. The CDR3 runs 16 residues. The CDR3 coding sequence is TGTGCCAGCAGCTTAACGCCTGGACAGGGGCTCTATGGCTACACCTTC. Amino acid sequence: CASSLTPGQGLYGYTF.

V and J are TRBV2 and TRBJ1-1; D is perhaps TRBD1 (6 bases). The CDR3 has 13 amino acids. CDR1 is SNHLY, CDR2 FYNNEI, per germline. Trimming shortened V by 3 bases and J by 1 base, and 6 bases separated the two germline ends. As DNA, the CDR3 is TGTGCCAGCAGTGAGACAGGGAACACTGAAGCTTTCTTT. It is translated as CASSETGNTEAFF.

The chain combines TRBV6-5 with TRBJ1-5; TRBD1 might be the D (5 bases). The germline V and J ends were trimmed by 0 bases and 6 bases, with 9 bases remaining between them. The CDR3 loop spans 14 amino acids. CDR1 is MNHEY and CDR2 is SVGAGI in the germline V gene. The CDR3: CASSYSGGGQPQHF. The CDR3 nucleotides are TGTGCCAGCAGTTACTCGGGGGGAGGTCAGCCCCAGCATTTT.

The J gene is TRBJ2-2, the V gene TRBV28; TRBD1 is a possible D gene (6 bases). The germline CDR1 and CDR2 sequences are MDHEN and SYDVKM. This CDR3 spans 12 amino acids. Trimming took 7 bases from V and 5 from J, leaving 8 bases between them. The CDR3, as DNA: TGTGCCAGCACTCAGGGGACCGGGGAGCTGTTTTTT. Its protein is CASTQGTGELFF.

There are a few counts of this clone. This chain links TRBV5-6 with TRBJ2-7, with D hard to call. This CDR3 contains 14 residues. The germline V gene encodes CDR1 SGHDT and CDR2 YYEEEE. V dropped 0 bases and J dropped 0 bases, with 7 bases sitting between them. As DNA, the CDR3 is TGTGCCAGCAGCTTGGGGGCCAACTCCTACGAGCAGTACTTC. Protein sequence: CASSLGANSYEQYF. Based on the CDR3 plus reference TRBV5-6 and TRBJ2-7, the full variable domain is DAGVTQSPTHLIKTRGQQVTLRCSPKSGHDTVSWYQQALGQGPQFIFQYYEEEERQRGNFPDRFSGHQFPNYSSELNVNALLLGDSALYLCASSLGANSYEQYFGPGTRLTVT.

The chain employs TRBV19 and TRBJ2-1; 8 bases map to TRBD1. With 6 bases clipped from V and 4 bases from J, the junction kept 8 bases outside the gene matches. Germline V CDR1 and CDR2: LNHDA, SQIVND (reference sequence). CDR3 length equals 15 residues. The CDR3 coding sequence is TGTGCCAGTAGAAAGACAGGGGTTCTATACAATGAGCAGTTCTTC. Encoded protein: CASRKTGVLYNEQFF.

The chain recombines TRBV5-4 with TRBJ2-7; the D is unclear. Trimming took off 0 bases at V and 3 bases at J, with 10 bases between the two ends. This CDR3 has 14 amino acids. CDR1 and CDR2 (germline): SGHNT, YYREEE (reference sequence). CDR3 region: CASSLVAGHYEQYF. The CDR3 bases are TGTGCCAGCAGCTTGGTGGCAGGTCACTACGAGCAGTACTTC.

This rearrangement joins TRBV5-4 to TRBJ2-1; 8 bases are a match to TRBD1. After removal of 2 bases from V and 3 bases from J, the junction contained 4 bases not matched to a gene. CDR3 length: 15 amino acids. The V gene's germline CDR1 is SGHNT and CDR2 YYREEE (reference sequence). This CDR3 is CASSLAGGYYNEQFF. The CDR3 DNA reads as TGTGCCAGCAGCTTAGCAGGGGGCTACTACAATGAGCAGTTCTTC.

This clone was picked up one time. The rearrangement links TRBV6-1 to TRBJ1-2; D is unclear. Germline V lookup: CDR1 MNHNS, CDR2 SASEGT. The length of the CDR3 is 11 residues. Trimming cost V 8 bases and J 0 bases, with 4 bases left between them. CDR3 protein: CASETNYGYTF. CDR3 nucleotides: TGTGCCAGCGAGACTAACTATGGCTACACCTTC.

This chain uses TRBV7-2 with TRBJ1-2; 8 positions agree with TRBD1. From germline, CDR1 is SGHTA and CDR2 FQGNSA. The CDR3 length is 14 residues. Losses at the gene ends were 5 bases for V and 7 bases for J; bases not matched to a gene: 9. CDR3 DNA: TGTGCCAGCAGCCCGGACAGGGAGTTATTTGGCTACACCTTC. Its protein product is CASSPDRELFGYTF.

This sequence joins TRBV28 and TRBJ1-3; perhaps TRBD1 as D (5 bases). Germline V lookup: CDR1 MDHEN, CDR2 SYDVKM. This CDR3 contains 16 residues. V gave up 3 bases and J gave up 2 bases, with 14 bases separating them. Here the CDR3 reads CASSFSFQGTGNTIYF. The CDR3, as DNA: TGTGCCAGCAGTTTCAGCTTCCAGGGAACTGGAAACACCATATATTTT.

Here the CDR3 reads CASSFSPGALNYGYTF. CDR3 nucleotide sequence: TGTGCCAGCAGTTTTTCGCCAGGTGCCCTTAACTATGGCTACACCTTC. V usage is TRBV28 and J usage is TRBJ1-2; D uncertain. Germline CDR1 reads MDHEN; CDR2 reads SYDVKM. Between the trimmed V and J ends, which lost 3 bases and 1 base, there was a span of 15 bases. The CDR3 sequence is 16 residues long.

In this sample, this clone turned up a few times. Distinct nucleotide sequences in the sample also encode this CDR3. This rearrangement joins TRBV6-5 to TRBJ2-2; 10 positions agree with TRBD1. After removal of 0 bases from V and 5 bases from J, the junction contained 0 bases not matched to a gene. CDR1 is MNHEY, CDR2 SVGAGI, per germline. The CDR3 length is 15 residues. CDR3 sequence: CASSYSGQGTGELFF. CDR3 DNA sequence: TGTGCCAGCAGTTACTCGGGACAGGGGACCGGGGAGCTGTTTTTT.

This sequence joins TRBV6-6 and TRBJ1-2, with a possible D match to TRBD1 (5 bases). The CDR3 contains 15 residues. The germline V gene has CDR1 MNHNY and CDR2 SVGAGI (reference sequence). V was shortened by 6 bases and J by 2 bases, with 16 bases between the two germline ends. The CDR3 region is CASRPFPGSNYGYTF. The CDR3, as DNA: TGTGCCAGCAGGCCCTTCCCAGGGTCGAACTATGGCTACACCTTC.

The rearrangement links TRBV5-1 to TRBJ1-2, with unresolved D. Germline V gives CDR1 SGHRS, CDR2 YFSETQ. This CDR3 is built from 16 residues. Trimming removed 5 bases from V and 0 bases from J, with 17 bases in between. CDR3 amino acids: CASSSAQSKANYGYTF. The CDR3 nucleotides read TGCGCCAGCAGTTCCGCGCAATCGAAAGCTAACTATGGCTACACCTTC.

This rearrangement joins TRBV2 to TRBJ1-1, with 8 bases aligning to TRBD1. The CDR3 is 15 amino acids. The V segment lost 3 bases and the J segment 4 bases; nucleotides outside the gene matches: 7. Germline assignment: CDR1 SNHLY and CDR2 FYNNEI. This CDR3 reads CASSERQGRITEAFF. CDR3 DNA sequence: TGTGCCAGCAGTGAGCGACAGGGGAGGATCACTGAAGCTTTCTTT.

This rearrangement joins TRBV12-2 to TRBJ1-1. TRBV12-2 is assigned pseudogene status. The CDR3 is made up of 14 amino acids. The chain's CDR3 is CASRLELEGYQAFF. DNA for the CDR3: TGTGCAAGTCGCTTAGAACTGGAGGGGTACCAAGCTTTCTTT.

The chain uses TRBV10-2 and TRBJ2-3; 10 nucleotides match TRBD2. V lost 6 bases, J lost 0 bases, and 0 bases stayed unmatched. Germline CDR1 and CDR2: WSHSY and SAAADI. The CDR3 is made up of 14 amino acids. DNA of the CDR3: TGCGCCAGCAGGACTAGCGGGAGCACAGATACGCAGTATTTT. Translation gives CASRTSGSTDTQYF.

This clone was seen once. V gene TRBV4-1 combines with J gene TRBJ2-2; D is possibly TRBD1 (6 bases). Germline assignment: CDR1 MGHRA and CDR2 YSYEKL. V lost 4 bases, J lost 3 bases, and 12 bases lay in between. The CDR3 sequence is 15 residues long. The CDR3 DNA is TGCGCCAGCAGCCCGGCAGGGGTGTACACCGGGGAGCTGTTTTTT. It specifies CASSPAGVYTGELFF.